The clone carrying this TCR beta chain was counted a single time. This entry comes from a study of blood T cell repertoires in COVID-19. On the study more broadly: Whether acute or convalescent, the COVID-19 samples came from the United States, Italy and Spain.

The assay was immunoSEQ multiplex PCR, and TCRdb's table has in-frame clones only and misses some. Of roughly 190,000 clones listed, 85% to 90% are singletons. The sample consisted of peripheral blood. This receptor was taken from an elderly woman in a cohort sampled during active or convalescent COVID-19.

Written as DNA, the CDR3 is TGCGCCAGCACCCCGGGAAGGGAGGGAGAGACCCAGTACTTC. It codes for CASTPGREGETQYF. J is TRBJ2-5 and V is TRBV5-1; 7 nucleotides agree with TRBD2. Germline-derived CDR1 and CDR2 are SGHRS and YFSETQ. J was trimmed by 4 bases and V by 6 bases; bases with no gene match: 9. This CDR3 has 14 amino acids.